This T cell receptor (beta chain) was sequenced in a study of shared T cell receptors in the human thymus. Data came from immunoSEQ multiplex PCR; TCRdb stores just in-frame clones and leaves some out. The repertoire holds hundreds of thousands of clones, with 88% as singletons. From germline, CDR1 is SGHNT and CDR2 YENEEA. This CDR3 comprises 14 residues. V was pared by 4 bases and J by 7 bases, with 14 bases between. The same data also went into a second study, on human thymus T cells. This second report adds: Infants, healthy and Finnish, who were having corrective surgery for congenital heart defects served as donors. Thymic samples were excised during corrective heart operations. An apparent bias in V and J gene usage was seen in thymic and blood repertoires. Related research has reported that thymic repertoires overlap highly among unrelated individuals.

The source material was thymocytes. J is TRBJ2-1 and V is TRBV11-3; maybe TRBD2 (6 bases). This clonotype originated in a boy under three years old with a congenital heart defect. As DNA, the CDR3 is TGTGCCAGCAGCTCGGACCTAGCGCGGAATGAGCAGTTCTTC. This encodes CASSSDLARNEQFF.